Listed below are T cell receptor beta chains from one sample, sequenced in a study of T cells in Graves' hyperthyroidism and ophthalmopathy. TCRdb re-analysed the multiplex PCR reads in MiXCR, keeping a single row per CDR3 protein. Altogether about 480,000 distinct CDR3 sequences are present, roughly a quarter being singletons, with the ten largest covering 10% to 12%. Input material: blood. The receptors here all came from a young woman with Graves' ophthalmopathy. CDR3s include the opening cysteine and the closing phenylalanine or tryptophan. The order of the fields is D gene, V gene, clone size, J gene, CDR3 DNA, CDR3 protein. D genes are given only for firm matches. Size values are once, few and many counts, or a class for expanded clones, and some rows have none.

D gene: TRBD1
V gene: TRBV20-1
clone size: many
J gene: TRBJ2-5
CDR3 DNA: TGCAGTGCTAGAGTGACAGGGGCACTGGAGACCCAGTACTTC
CDR3 protein: CSARVTGALETQYF

D gene: -
V gene: TRBV6-1
clone size: few
J gene: TRBJ2-7
CDR3 DNA: TGTGCCAGCAGTGAACTGGGGCTAGCCTACGAGCAGTACTTC
CDR3 protein: CASSELGLAYEQYF

D gene: -
V gene: TRBV7-9
clone size: many
J gene: TRBJ1-2
CDR3 DNA: TGTGCCAGCAGCCCCCGAGAGGGTGGCGATGGCTACACCTTC
CDR3 protein: CASSPREGGDGYTF

D gene: -
V gene: TRBV4-2
clone size: -
J gene: TRBJ1-5
CDR3 DNA: TGTACCAGCAGCCCGTATAGGGCGGGAGATCAGCCCCAGCATTTT
CDR3 protein: CTSSPYRAGDQPQHF

D gene: TRBD1
V gene: TRBV27
clone size: few
J gene: TRBJ2-2
CDR3 DNA: TGTGCCAGCAGTTTCGACAGGGACACCGGGGAGCTGTTTTTT
CDR3 protein: CASSFDRDTGELFF

D gene: TRBD1
V gene: TRBV20-1
clone size: once
J gene: TRBJ1-1
CDR3 DNA: TGCAGTGCTAGAGTAGGGGGCGGGATAGACACTGAAGCTTTCTTT
CDR3 protein: CSARVGGGIDTEAFF

D gene: -
V gene: TRBV4-3
clone size: many
J gene: TRBJ2-2
CDR3 DNA: TGCGCCAGCAGCCGGATCACCGGGGGCGGCGGGGAGCTGTTTTTT
CDR3 protein: CASSRITGGGGELFF

D gene: -
V gene: TRBV20-1
clone size: many
J gene: TRBJ1-2
CDR3 DNA: TGCAGTGCTAGCCTCCGTGATTTTGGCTACACCTTC
CDR3 protein: CSASLRDFGYTF

D gene: -
V gene: TRBV4-1
clone size: many
J gene: TRBJ2-7
CDR3 DNA: TGCGCCAGCAGCCAAGCCGTCGGATACGAGCAGTACTTC
CDR3 protein: CASSQAVGYEQYF

D gene: TRBD2
V gene: TRBV12-3/TRBV12-4
clone size: few
J gene: TRBJ2-2
CDR3 DNA: TGTGCCAGCAGTTCGTTGGGACTAGCGGAGAACACCGGGGAGCTGTTTTTT
CDR3 protein: CASSSLGLAENTGELFF

D gene: -
V gene: TRBV18
clone size: -
J gene: TRBJ1-3
CDR3 DNA: TGTGCCAGCTCACCACCCTACCTTAGCTCTGGAAACACCATATATTTT
CDR3 protein: CASSPPYLSSGNTIYF

D gene: TRBD2
V gene: TRBV29-1
clone size: -
J gene: TRBJ2-7
CDR3 DNA: TGCAGCGTGGGAGGGCTAGCGGGAGGGCCGAGGATCGAGCAGTACTTC
CDR3 protein: CSVGGLAGGPRIEQYF